This T cell receptor (beta chain) was obtained from a study of blood T cell repertoires in COVID-19. Turning to the study itself: The analysed material was cDNA or gDNA that came from T cells, B-cell-depleted T cells, or PBMCs.

The V and J ends lost 0 bases and 7 bases respectively, with 10 bases between them. CDR3 length: 14 amino acids. The V gene's germline CDR1 is SGHRS and CDR2 YFSETQ. In the source study's methods: It was from reference gene primer amplification that nucleated cell counts were estimated. The repertoire was sequenced with immunoSEQ multiplex PCR; TCRdb's copy has only in-frame clones and lacks some. Clone size and the V and J calls come from that table; the DNA yielded D and trimming. The data hold about 150,000 clones, with around 84% observed a single time. J is TRBJ2-2 and V is TRBV5-1; no firm D call. What was sequenced was peripheral blood. The TCR sequence derives from a woman aged 45-65 years in a cohort sampled during active or convalescent COVID-19. The CDR3 loop is CASSLGRSSGELFF. The DNA of the CDR3 is TGCGCCAGCAGCTTGGGCAGGTCGAGCGGGGAGCTGTTTTTT.